The 23 T cell receptor beta chains in this list originate from one sample, sequenced in a study of T cell responses to AZD1222 COVID-19 vaccine. Using immunoSEQ multiplex PCR, the repertoire was profiled, and TCRdb retains in-frame clones only, with some absent. The repertoire holds over 40,000 clones, with 75% to 85% as singletons. Sequencing was performed on peripheral blood, taken on day 0 of AZD1222 vaccination. The origin of the receptors is an adult in good health.

The gene calls are TRBV5-1 and TRBJ2-5; 14 bases align to TRBD2. The CDR3 runs to 18 residues. The V segment lost 0 bases and the J segment 1 base; nucleotides outside the gene matches: 5. Germline CDR1 SGHRS, CDR2 YFSETQ. The CDR3 loop is CASSLAGTSGSGQETQYF. The DNA for the CDR3 is TGCGCCAGCAGCTTGGCCGGGACTAGCGGGAGTGGCCAAGAGACCCAGTACTTC.

V and J are TRBV15 and TRBJ1-2, with 7 bases that match TRBD1. V shed 4 bases, J shed 8 bases, and the junction held 4 bases outside the gene matches. The CDR3 extends over 12 amino acids. Germline V gives CDR1 LNHNV, CDR2 YYDKDF (reference sequence). DNA for the CDR3: TGTGCCACCAGCATTACAGGGGTCGGCTACACCTTC. Amino acid sequence: CATSITGVGYTF.

The CDR3 spells CASSNNRGSQPQHF. The CDR3 region has the DNA TGTGCCAGTAGTAACAACAGGGGTAGTCAGCCCCAGCATTTT. This rearrangement joins TRBV19 to TRBJ1-5, with TRBD1 matching 7 bases. The V gene end was trimmed by 4 bases and the J gene end by 6 bases; junction bases not matched to a gene: 6. Germline V CDR1 and CDR2: LNHDA, SQIVND (reference sequence). The CDR3 is 14 residues long.

The chain carries TRBV19 and TRBJ1-2; maybe TRBD1 (5 bases). Germline CDR1 is LNHDA and CDR2 is SQIVND (reference sequence). The CDR3 covers 15 residues. The V and J ends lost 10 bases and 3 bases respectively, with 21 bases between them. CDR3 nucleotide sequence: TGTGCCACCCGAGGGAGGGGTGCACAAGACTATGGCTACACCTTC. Amino acid sequence: CATRGRGAQDYGYTF.

J is TRBJ2-7 and V is TRBV29-1; tentatively, D is TRBD2 (5 bases). The germline CDR1 and CDR2 sequences are SQVTM and ANQGSEA. The CDR3 has 14 amino acids. V gave up 6 bases and J gave up 0 bases, with 15 bases separating them. The CDR3 region is CSVVGAQNSYEQYF. The CDR3 nucleotides are TGCAGCGTAGTGGGAGCCCAAAACTCCTACGAGCAGTACTTC.

The chain links TRBV19 to TRBJ1-1; D is uncertain. Trimming took 1 base from V and 4 from J, leaving 7 bases between them. In germline, CDR1 is LNHDA, CDR2 SQIVND (reference sequence). The CDR3 runs 13 residues. CDR3 coding DNA: TGTGCCAGTAGTATAGCCGTGCCCACTGAAGCTTTCTTT. It is translated as CASSIAVPTEAFF.

This chain links TRBV7-9 with TRBJ1-1; D is unresolved. Per germline, CDR1 SEHNR and CDR2 FQNEAQ (reference sequence). The V gene lost 5 bases and the J gene lost 0 bases, with 10 bases spanning the gap. The CDR3 consists of 14 residues. The CDR3 DNA is TGTGCCAGCAGCGCGCAGGCAATGAACACTGAAGCTTTCTTT. It yields the protein CASSAQAMNTEAFF.

This clone was recorded only once. This sequence joins TRBV5-1 and TRBJ2-4; no definite D call. In germline, CDR1 is SGHRS, CDR2 YFSETQ. CDR3 length: 15 amino acids. Trimming left V 1 base short and J 8 bases short, with 16 bases between. The DNA for the CDR3 is TGCGCCAGCAGCTTGATCCCAGGCATTAATGACATTCAGTACTTC. It specifies CASSLIPGINDIQYF.

This clone has just one count. The V and J genes are TRBV5-1 and TRBJ1-3, with a weak D call TRBD1 (5 bases). The ends were cut back, 4 bases at V and 9 bases at J, with 29 bases in the middle. Germline V gene lookup returns CDR1 SGHRS and CDR2 YFSETQ. This CDR3 contains 18 residues. In DNA form, the CDR3 reads TGCGCCAGCAGCAGAGACCCGGGGGGACTGCGGGATCGAAGCACCATATATTTT. Translation gives CASSRDPGGLRDRSTIYF.

V is TRBV7-3 and J is TRBJ2-3; weak D call: TRBD1 (8 bases). V lost 5 bases to trimming and J lost 2 bases, with 14 bases between them. CDR1 and CDR2 from the germline V gene are SGHTA and FQGTGA. The CDR3 totals 15 residues. In DNA form, the CDR3 reads TGTGCCAGCAGCCCACAGGGGGGGCACACAGATACGCAGTATTTT. It is translated as CASSPQGGHTDTQYF.

This clone was detected only a few times. V gene TRBV21-1 combines with J gene TRBJ2-3; the table calls TRBD2, which could not be checked here. TRBV21-1 is a listed pseudogene. This CDR3 contains 14 residues. In DNA, the CDR3 is TGTGCCAGGGGACTAGCGGGAATGGCAGATACGCAGTATTTT. It is translated as CARGLAGMADTQYF.

The V gene is TRBV30, the J gene TRBJ1-6; a weak D match, TRBD1 (5 bases). Germline lookup yields CDR1 GTSNPN and CDR2 SVGIG (reference sequence). The CDR3 loop spans 13 amino acids. The germline V and J ends were trimmed by 2 bases and 13 bases, with 15 bases remaining between them. The DNA for the CDR3 is TGTGCCTGGAGTACCGGGGACCCGCGTCCCCTCCACTTT. Protein sequence: CAWSTGDPRPLHF.

This clone was counted only a few times. V and J are TRBV2 and TRBJ2-2; 11 bases map to TRBD1. This CDR3 has 13 residues. Trimming took 8 bases from V and 7 from J; bases not matched to a gene: 3. Germline lookup yields CDR1 SNHLY and CDR2 FYNNEI. CDR3 residues: CASWTGGYGELFF. The DNA of the CDR3 is TGTGCCAGCTGGACAGGGGGCTACGGGGAGCTGTTTTTT.

This chain's CDR3 is CAWSPGRETYNEQFF. The CDR3 region has the DNA TGTGCCTGGAGTCCAGGTCGGGAAACCTACAATGAGCAGTTCTTC. The chain is built from TRBV30 and TRBJ2-1; a weak D match, TRBD2 (5 bases). Trimming removed 2 bases at V and 2 bases at J, with 13 bases between. Germline V CDR1 and CDR2: GTSNPN, SVGIG (reference sequence). This CDR3 spans 15 amino acids.

The chain couples TRBV29-1 to TRBJ2-5; the D gene is possibly TRBD1 (6 bases). This CDR3 has 11 amino acids. CDR1 and CDR2 (germline): SQVTM, ANQGSEA. V was clipped by 5 bases and J by 7 bases, with 11 bases between them. CDR3 region: CSVSGDGTQYF. The CDR3 DNA is TGCAGCGTTTCAGGGGATGGGACCCAGTACTTC.

This chain connects TRBV7-2 to TRBJ2-1; D tentatively reads TRBD1 or TRBD2 (5 bases each). V gave up 5 bases and J gave up 2 bases, with 13 bases separating them. Germline V lookup: CDR1 SGHTA, CDR2 FQGNSA. The CDR3 extends over 15 amino acids. The CDR3 coding sequence is TGTGCCAGCAGCGAGGGGATCGTGCCCTACAATGAGCAGTTCTTC. Translation: CASSEGIVPYNEQFF.

The table lists this clone with a count of one. This sequence joins TRBV24-1 and TRBJ2-3; D might be TRBD2 (5 bases). With 9 bases removed from V and 0 bases from J, the gap between germline ends came to 6 bases. The germline CDR1 and CDR2 sequences are KGHDR and SFDVKD. This CDR3 has 12 residues. The DNA for the CDR3 is TGTGCCACCGGGAGTAGCACAGATACGCAGTATTTT. Translation gives CATGSSTDTQYF.

This chain uses TRBV28 with TRBJ2-4, with D possibly matching TRBD2 (6 bases). This CDR3 has 15 residues. V lost 1 base to trimming and J lost 4 bases, with 11 bases between them. Looked up from germline, CDR1 is MDHEN and CDR2 is SYDVKM. DNA of the CDR3: TGTGCCAGCAGTTTATTGGGACTGGGGAAAAACATTCAGTACTTC. Translated, it gives CASSLLGLGKNIQYF.

This clone was seen only a few times. The V gene is TRBV6-2 or TRBV6-3, the J gene TRBJ2-7; D might be TRBD2 (5 bases). This CDR3 is 13 amino acids long. In germline, CDR1 is MNHEY, CDR2 SVGEGT. V was trimmed by 1 base and J by 5 bases, leaving 9 bases between them. The CDR3 spells CASSYWSGDEQYF. The CDR3, as DNA: TGTGCCAGCAGTTACTGGTCCGGGGACGAGCAGTACTTC.

The rearrangement joins TRBV7-9 to TRBJ2-2; D remains ambiguous. The CDR3 has 14 residues. V shed 1 base and J shed 4 bases, with 7 bases lying between them. Germline assignment: CDR1 SEHNR and CDR2 FQNEAQ (reference sequence). CDR3 loop: CASSLVSSTGELFF. The CDR3 coding sequence is TGTGCCAGCAGCTTAGTTTCGAGCACCGGGGAGCTGTTTTTT.

The rearrangement links TRBV27 to TRBJ2-2, with TRBD1 as a possible D gene (6 bases). CDR1 is MNHEY and CDR2 is SMNVEV in the germline V gene (reference sequence). The CDR3 has 16 residues. Between the trimmed V and J ends, which lost 8 bases and 3 bases, there was a span of 19 bases. The CDR3: CASGTAGAFDTGELFF. In DNA, the CDR3 is TGTGCCAGCGGAACCGCAGGGGCCTTCGACACCGGGGAGCTGTTTTTT.

This chain uses TRBV7-2 with TRBJ2-1; perhaps TRBD2 as D (6 bases). V lost 4 bases to trimming and J lost 3 bases, with 19 bases between them. Germline V gene data show CDR1 as SGHTA and CDR2 as FQGNSA. This CDR3 contains 17 residues. The CDR3 loop is CASSSPTGDLYYNEQFF. The CDR3 DNA follows: TGTGCCAGCAGCTCCCCGACGGGGGACCTCTACTACAATGAGCAGTTCTTC.

This sequence joins TRBV7-2 and TRBJ1-5, with D perhaps matching TRBD1 (6 bases). This CDR3 spans 13 amino acids. Trimming cost V 5 bases and J 6 bases, with 11 bases left between them. Germline V gene data show CDR1 as SGHTA and CDR2 as FQGNSA. CDR3 nucleotides: TGTGCCAGCAGCCTGGACAGCTCTCAGCCCCAGCATTTT. The encoded protein is CASSLDSSQPQHF.